Reported below is one T cell receptor beta chain. Its antigen is not identified. Profiled with immunoSEQ multiplex PCR; TCRdb holds only in-frame clones, not every one. The sample lists about 180,000 clones, roughly 91% occurring once. Germline trimming cut 5 bases from V and 5 bases from J; bases unmatched to any gene: 7. Germline values: CDR1 SGHVS, CDR2 FNYEAQ. This CDR3 is 14 amino acids long. These data come from a study of T cell responses to AZD1222 COVID-19 vaccine. Study-wide results and limits: Most donors were white British, females outnumbered males, and clonal diversity was possibly underestimated.

The chain couples TRBV7-6 to TRBJ2-7; 9 bases align to TRBD1. This sequence originates from an adult in good health. Sequencing was performed on peripheral blood, taken on day 0 of AZD1222 vaccination. The CDR3 region is CASSVGQGGHEQYF. CDR3 nucleotide sequence: TGTGCCAGCAGCGTGGGACAGGGTGGCCACGAGCAGTACTTC.